This T cell receptor (beta chain) was sequenced in a study of T cells in localized non-small cell lung cancer. Study-wide results and caveats: Researchers found a median approximately 53 of the top 100 tumor clones in adjacent lung.

Of note for this clone: Its antigen is not identified. A junction boundary mismatches the germline segment, possibly from a read error.

This CDR3 is 14 amino acids long. From germline, CDR1 is SGHRS and CDR2 YFSETQ. Libraries were prepared by immunoSEQ multiplex PCR; TCRdb keeps only in-frame clonotypes and omits some of them. The sample carries around 25,000 clones, approximately 86% recorded once. The specimen comprised peripheral blood, sampled before any cancer treatment. The sequence derives from a female donor older than 55 with stage I lung adenocarcinoma. J is TRBJ2-7 and V is TRBV5-1; D perhaps matches TRBD2 (5 bases). The CDR3 spells CVSSMSAGTYEQYF. In DNA form, the CDR3 reads TGCGTCAGCAGCATGTCGGCGGGCACCTACGAGCAGTACTTC.